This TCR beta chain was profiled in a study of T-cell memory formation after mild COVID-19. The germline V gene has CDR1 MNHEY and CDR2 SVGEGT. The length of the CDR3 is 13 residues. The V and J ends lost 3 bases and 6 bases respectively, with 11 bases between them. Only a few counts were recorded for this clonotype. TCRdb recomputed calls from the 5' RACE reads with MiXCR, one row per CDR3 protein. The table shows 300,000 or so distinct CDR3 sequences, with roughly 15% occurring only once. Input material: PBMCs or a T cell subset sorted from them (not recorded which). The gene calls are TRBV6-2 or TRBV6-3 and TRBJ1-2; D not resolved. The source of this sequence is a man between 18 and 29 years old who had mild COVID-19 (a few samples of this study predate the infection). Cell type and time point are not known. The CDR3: CASSYRDIDGYTF. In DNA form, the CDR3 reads TGTGCCAGCAGTTATCGAGACATAGATGGCTACACCTTC.